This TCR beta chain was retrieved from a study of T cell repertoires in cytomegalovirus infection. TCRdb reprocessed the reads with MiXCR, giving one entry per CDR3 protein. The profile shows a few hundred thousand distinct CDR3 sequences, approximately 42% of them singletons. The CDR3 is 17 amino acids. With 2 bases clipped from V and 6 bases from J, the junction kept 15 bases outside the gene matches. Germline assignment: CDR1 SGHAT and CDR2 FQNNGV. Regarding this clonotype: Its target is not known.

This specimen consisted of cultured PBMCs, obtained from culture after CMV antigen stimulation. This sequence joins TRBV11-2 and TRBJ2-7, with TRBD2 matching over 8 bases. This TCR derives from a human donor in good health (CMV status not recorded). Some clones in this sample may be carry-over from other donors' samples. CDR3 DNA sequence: TGTGCCAGCAGCTTAACACTTCGGGAGGGGGTTTCGGGCGAGCAGTACTTC. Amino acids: CASSLTLREGVSGEQYF.